These 19 T cell receptor beta chains originate from one sample sequenced in a study of blood T cell repertoires in COVID-19 (dated by TCRdb to about 2020). The protocol used for the library was the immunoSEQ multiplex PCR assay. Imported from immuneACCESS, the table was reduced by TCRdb to in-frame sequences with V and J called. These copies leave out some clones; in studies compared against another copy, an unresolved V gene accounts for under half, and the cause of the remainder is not known. For this sample there are fewer than 35,000 clones; 70% to 90% appear just once. About 8.6% of the sample goes to the ten largest clones. The specimen sequenced was peripheral blood. The source of these receptors is a man at least 80 years old with active COVID-19.

The chain carries TRBV9 and TRBJ2-3; 7 nucleotides agree with TRBD2. Trimming cost V 0 bases and J 3 bases; bases outside gene matches: 10. The CDR3 is 17 residues long. Germline CDR1 and CDR2: SGDLS and YYNGEE. CDR3 sequence (DNA): TGTGCCAGCAGCGTAGCCGGAGGACTAGGTAATACAGATACGCAGTATTTT. It is translated as CASSVAGGLGNTDTQYF.

V is TRBV11-1 and J is TRBJ1-2, with D uncertain. This CDR3 has 15 amino acids. The germline V and J ends were trimmed by 4 bases and 3 bases, with 15 bases remaining between them. Germline V CDR1 and CDR2: SGHAT, FQDESV (reference sequence). DNA for the CDR3: TGTGCCAGCAGCTCAAGCCCCACGGGGTACTATGGCTACACCTTC. It codes for CASSSSPTGYYGYTF.

This chain uses TRBV10-3 with TRBJ2-5; 8 bases line up with TRBD1. CDR3 length: 15 amino acids. With 4 bases clipped from V and 0 bases from J, the junction kept 4 bases outside the gene matches. Germline CDR1 and CDR2: ENHRY and SYGVKD. CDR3 nucleotides: TGTGCCATCAGTGCAGGGGGCTTGTACCAAGAGACCCAGTACTTC. Translation gives CAISAGGLYQETQYF.

The V call is TRBV27, the J call TRBJ2-2; maybe TRBD1 (7 bases). Germline V gene lookup returns CDR1 MNHEY and CDR2 SMNVEV (reference sequence). This CDR3 has 15 residues. Trimming removed 3 bases from V and 7 bases from J, with 15 bases in between. The CDR3 spells CASSFAGTAGGELFF. The CDR3 coding sequence is TGTGCCAGCAGTTTTGCCGGGACAGCGGGCGGGGAGCTGTTTTTT.

The chain carries TRBV11-2 and TRBJ2-1; 13 bases line up with TRBD2. V lost 5 bases to trimming and J lost 11 bases; unmatched junction nucleotides: 18. Germline lookup yields CDR1 SGHAT and CDR2 FQNNGV. The CDR3 loop spans 18 amino acids. The CDR3 here is CASSPVRTSGGAVGKQFF. The CDR3 DNA reads as TGTGCCAGCAGCCCAGTGAGGACTAGCGGGGGAGCGGTGGGTAAGCAGTTCTTC.

This clone was seen just once. The rearrangement joins TRBV7-8 to TRBJ2-5; maybe TRBD2 (5 bases). Germline V gene lookup returns CDR1 SGHVS and CDR2 FQNEAQ. V was trimmed by 1 base and J by 5 bases, leaving 14 bases between them. The CDR3 is made up of 15 amino acids. The CDR3 loop is CASSLGNPLEETQYF. CDR3 DNA sequence: TGTGCCAGCAGCTTAGGCAACCCACTAGAGGAGACCCAGTACTTC. Based on the CDR3 plus reference TRBV7-8 and TRBJ2-5, the full variable domain is GAGVSQSPRYKVAKRGQDVALRCDPISGHVSLFWYQQALGQGPEFLTYFQNEAQLDKSGLPSDRFFAERPEGSVSTLKIQRTQQEDSAVYLCASSLGNPLEETQYFGPGTRLLVL.

This chain joins TRBV6-5 and TRBJ1-5; D perhaps matches TRBD1 (6 bases). V lost 5 bases to trimming and J lost 8 bases, with 13 bases between them. The CDR3 contains 13 residues. Germline lookup yields CDR1 MNHEY and CDR2 SVGAGI. In nucleotides, the CDR3 is TGTGCCAGCAGTCCCCAGGGGAAAGAGCCCCAGCATTTT. Protein: CASSPQGKEPQHF.

The V gene is TRBV20-1, the J gene TRBJ2-1; no reliable D call. CDR1 and CDR2 from the germline V gene are DFQATT and SNEGSKA (reference sequence). V lost 6 bases and J 6 bases, leaving 6 bases between the germline ends. The CDR3 consists of 10 residues. CDR3 in amino acids: CSAPFNEQFF. The CDR3 nucleotides are TGCAGTGCCCCCTTCAATGAGCAGTTCTTC.

The chain recombines TRBV18 with TRBJ1-3; 8 bases map to TRBD1. Germline values: CDR1 KGHSH, CDR2 LQKENI. The CDR3 totals 16 residues. Unmatched junction bases numbered 8, after V lost 3 bases and J lost 4 bases. In DNA, the CDR3 is TGTGCCAGCTCACCTCTCGGACAGGGCGACGGAAACACCATATATTTT. Translated, it gives CASSPLGQGDGNTIYF.

This clone was recorded only once. CDR3 loop: CSVDPGIGTDTQYF. The DNA of the CDR3 is TGCAGCGTTGATCCGGGGATAGGGACAGATACGCAGTATTTT. V usage is TRBV29-1 and J usage is TRBJ2-3; D possibly corresponds to TRBD2 (5 bases). The CDR3 has 14 residues. CDR1 SQVTM and CDR2 ANQGSEA come from the germline V gene. Trimming pared 3 bases from V and 3 bases from J, leaving 13 bases between.

This clone was seen more than once but under ten times. This chain joins TRBV3-1 (or the pseudogene TRBV3-2) and TRBJ2-7, with 10 positions matching TRBD2. The CDR3 is 16 amino acids. Germline V gene sequence: CDR1 LGHDT, CDR2 YNNKEL (reference sequence). Trimming cost V 0 bases and J 2 bases; bases outside gene matches: 4. Here the CDR3 reads CASSQDGSGGAYEQYF. The CDR3 nucleotides read TGTGCCAGCAGCCAAGATGGAAGCGGGGGGGCCTACGAGCAGTACTTC.

The chain recombines TRBV2 with TRBJ2-2; no reliable D call. CDR3 length: 15 residues. V lost 6 bases and J 0 bases, leaving 11 bases between the germline ends. The germline V gene has CDR1 SNHLY and CDR2 FYNNEI. The CDR3 sequence is CASSRTNTNTGELFF. The CDR3, as DNA: TGTGCCAGCAGCCGCACAAATACGAACACCGGGGAGCTGTTTTTT.

The chain recombines TRBV6-6 with TRBJ1-4, with D unresolved. Germline V CDR1 and CDR2: MNHNY, SVGAGI (reference sequence). V lost 2 bases, J lost 12 bases, and 10 bases lay in between. The CDR3 runs to 12 residues. CDR3 DNA: TGTGCCAGCAGTTACACGGGAGTTGAACTGTTTTTT. Amino acids: CASSYTGVELFF.

This chain connects TRBV9 to TRBJ2-2; D is perhaps TRBD2 (6 bases). The V and J ends lost 0 bases and 1 base respectively, with 10 bases between them. CDR1 is SGDLS, CDR2 YYNGEE, per germline. This CDR3 is 16 amino acids long. The CDR3 DNA sequence: TGTGCCAGCAGCGTAGTCCTAGCGAGGAACACCGGGGAGCTGTTTTTT. As protein: CASSVVLARNTGELFF.

The gene calls are TRBV5-1 and TRBJ2-3, with TRBD1 matching over 8 bases. This CDR3 is 12 amino acids long. With V trimmed by 7 bases and J by 3 bases, 1 base remained unmatched. Germline V gene lookup returns CDR1 SGHRS and CDR2 YFSETQ. The CDR3 loop reads CASWTGTDTQYF. The CDR3 nucleotides read TGCGCCAGCTGGACAGGGACAGATACGCAGTATTTT.

The chain combines TRBV3-1 (or the pseudogene TRBV3-2) with TRBJ1-4; TRBD1 matches at 7 bases. V was clipped by 7 bases and J by 8 bases; unmatched bases: 16. This CDR3 has 16 amino acids. Germline CDR1 LGHDT, CDR2 YNNKEL (reference sequence). CDR3 sequence: CASTISRGRGKEKLFF. The DNA for the CDR3 is TGTGCCAGCACCATTTCCCGGGGCAGGGGGAAGGAAAAACTGTTTTTT.

This chain connects TRBV6-5 to TRBJ2-2, with D tentatively TRBD1 (6 bases). CDR3 size: 14 residues. Deletions cut 7 bases from V and 4 bases from J, with 13 bases between. Germline CDR1 and CDR2: MNHEY and SVGAGI. CDR3 in amino acids: CASNRGISTGELFF. The DNA of the CDR3 is TGTGCCAGCAATAGGGGGATTAGCACCGGGGAGCTGTTTTTT.

The chain combines TRBV4-3 with TRBJ1-1; tentative D call: TRBD1 (6 bases). This CDR3 spans 12 amino acids. Germline CDR1 and CDR2: LGHNA and YSLEER. The V and J ends lost 5 bases and 4 bases respectively, with 8 bases between them. CDR3 bases: TGCGCCAGCAGCGACAGGTTCACTGAAGCTTTCTTT. Amino acids: CASSDRFTEAFF.

The rearrangement links TRBV6-5 to TRBJ2-1; D is perhaps TRBD1 (7 bases). V was pared by 7 bases and J by 2 bases, with 15 bases between. Germline V lookup: CDR1 MNHEY, CDR2 SVGAGI. The CDR3 has 15 amino acids. CDR3 loop: CASTSRGDPYNEQFF. The CDR3 bases are TGTGCCAGCACCTCCAGGGGGGATCCCTACAATGAGCAGTTCTTC.